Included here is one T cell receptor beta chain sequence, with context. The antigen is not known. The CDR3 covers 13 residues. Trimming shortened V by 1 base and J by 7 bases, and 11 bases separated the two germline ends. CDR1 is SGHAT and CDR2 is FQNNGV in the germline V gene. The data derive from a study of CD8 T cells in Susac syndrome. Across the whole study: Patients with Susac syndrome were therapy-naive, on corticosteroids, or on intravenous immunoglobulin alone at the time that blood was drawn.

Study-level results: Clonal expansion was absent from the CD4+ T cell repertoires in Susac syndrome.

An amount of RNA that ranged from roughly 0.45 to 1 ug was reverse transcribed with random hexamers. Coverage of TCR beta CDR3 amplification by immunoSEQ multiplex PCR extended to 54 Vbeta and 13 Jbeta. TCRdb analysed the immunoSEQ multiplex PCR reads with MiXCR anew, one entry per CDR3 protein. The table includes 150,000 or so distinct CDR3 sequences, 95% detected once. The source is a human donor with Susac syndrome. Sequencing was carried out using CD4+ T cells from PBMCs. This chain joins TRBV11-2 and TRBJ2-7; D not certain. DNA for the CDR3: TGTGCCAGCAGCTTAGTCCATGCTTGGGAGCAGTACTTC. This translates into CASSLVHAWEQYF. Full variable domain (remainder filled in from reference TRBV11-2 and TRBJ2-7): EAGVAQSPRYKIIEKRQSVAFWCNPISGHATLYWYQQILGQGPKLLIQFQNNGVVDDSQLPKDRFSAERLKGVDSTLKIQPAKLEDSAVYLCASSLVHAWEQYFGPGTRLTVT.